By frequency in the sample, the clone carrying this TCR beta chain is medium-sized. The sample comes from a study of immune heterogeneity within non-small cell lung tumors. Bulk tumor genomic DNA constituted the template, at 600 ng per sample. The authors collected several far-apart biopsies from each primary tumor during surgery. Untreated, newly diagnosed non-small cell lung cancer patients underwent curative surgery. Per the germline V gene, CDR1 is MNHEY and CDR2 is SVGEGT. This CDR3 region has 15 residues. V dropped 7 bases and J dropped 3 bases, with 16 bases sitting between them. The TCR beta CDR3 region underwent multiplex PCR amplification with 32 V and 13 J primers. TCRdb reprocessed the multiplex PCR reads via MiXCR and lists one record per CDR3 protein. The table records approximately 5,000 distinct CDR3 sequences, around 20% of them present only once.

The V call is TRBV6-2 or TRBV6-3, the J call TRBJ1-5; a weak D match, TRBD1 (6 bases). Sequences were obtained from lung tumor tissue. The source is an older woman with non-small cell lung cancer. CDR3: CASTPPGQPNQPQHF. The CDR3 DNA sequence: TGTGCCAGCACCCCTCCCGGACAGCCCAATCAGCCCCAGCATTTT.